This T cell receptor (beta chain) emerged from a study of CD8 T cells in ankylosing spondylitis. Study-level results: Significant enrichment of disease-linked clones was reportedly seen in matched ankylosing spondylitis synovial fluid. Peripheral blood samples showed relatively rare disease-linked clones, and these clones were CD8+. A number of the motif variants had already been described in reactive arthritis synovial fluid and blood.

Trimming took 2 bases from V and 4 from J, leaving 17 bases between them. CDR3 size: 16 residues. This clonotype was picked up many times. Its antigen is unknown. In TCRdb, the 5' RACE reads were re-called with MiXCR into one record per CDR3 protein. The table has some 250,000 distinct CDR3 sequences, about 9.1% seen once; the top ten hold about 6.5%. The rearrangement uses TRBV12-3 or TRBV12-4 and TRBJ2-5; D perhaps matches TRBD2 (5 bases). The sequenced material came from blood, either unsorted or a sorted T cell fraction (not recorded which). This receptor was identified in a male donor with ankylosing spondylitis or in good health (not recorded which). CDR3 amino acids: CASSLWELRDVETQYF. The CDR3, as DNA: TGTGCCAGCAGTTTATGGGAGCTAAGGGATGTAGAGACCCAGTACTTC.